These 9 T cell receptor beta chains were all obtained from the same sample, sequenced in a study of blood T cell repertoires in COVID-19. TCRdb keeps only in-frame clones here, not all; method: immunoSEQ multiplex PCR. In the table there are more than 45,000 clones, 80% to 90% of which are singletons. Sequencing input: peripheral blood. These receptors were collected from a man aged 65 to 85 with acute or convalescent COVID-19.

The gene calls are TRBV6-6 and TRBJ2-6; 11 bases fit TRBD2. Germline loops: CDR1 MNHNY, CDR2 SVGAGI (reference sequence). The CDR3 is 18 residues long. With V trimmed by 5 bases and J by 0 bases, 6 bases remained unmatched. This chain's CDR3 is CASSPRLAGSSGANVLTF. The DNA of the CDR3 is TGTGCCAGCAGTCCTCGACTAGCGGGATCCTCTGGGGCCAACGTCCTGACTTTC.

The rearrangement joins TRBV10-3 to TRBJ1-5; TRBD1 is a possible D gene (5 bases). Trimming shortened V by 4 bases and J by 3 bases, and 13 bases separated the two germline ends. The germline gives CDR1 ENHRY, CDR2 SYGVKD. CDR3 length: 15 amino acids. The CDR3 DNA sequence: TGTGCCATCAGTGCGGCGGGGGGGTCCAATCAGCCCCAGCATTTT. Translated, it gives CAISAAGGSNQPQHF.

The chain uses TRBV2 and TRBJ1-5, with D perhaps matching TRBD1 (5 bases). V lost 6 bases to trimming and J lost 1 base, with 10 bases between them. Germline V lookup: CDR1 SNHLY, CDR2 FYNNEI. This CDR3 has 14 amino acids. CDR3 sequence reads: CASSSGLSNQPQHF. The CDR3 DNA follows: TGTGCCAGCAGCTCAGGGCTCAGCAATCAGCCCCAGCATTTT.

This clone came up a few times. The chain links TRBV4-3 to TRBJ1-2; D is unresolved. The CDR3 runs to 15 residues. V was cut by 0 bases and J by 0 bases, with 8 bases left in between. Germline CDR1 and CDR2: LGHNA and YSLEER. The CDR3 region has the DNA TGCGCCAGCAGCCAAGAGGGCAACGCTAACTATGGCTACACCTTC. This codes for CASSQEGNANYGYTF.

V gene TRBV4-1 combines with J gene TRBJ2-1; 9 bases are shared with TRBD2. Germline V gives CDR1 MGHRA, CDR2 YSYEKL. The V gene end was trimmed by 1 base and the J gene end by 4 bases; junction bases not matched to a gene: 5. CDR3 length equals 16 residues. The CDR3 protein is CASSQGLAGRYNEQFF. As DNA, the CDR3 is TGCGCCAGCAGCCAAGGGCTAGCGGGGAGGTACAATGAGCAGTTCTTC.

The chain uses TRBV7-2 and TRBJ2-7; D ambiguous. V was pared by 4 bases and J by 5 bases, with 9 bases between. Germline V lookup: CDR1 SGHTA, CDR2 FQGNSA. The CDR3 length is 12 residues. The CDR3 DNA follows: TGTGCCAGCAGCTCCATAGTGAACGAGCAGTACTTC. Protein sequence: CASSSIVNEQYF.

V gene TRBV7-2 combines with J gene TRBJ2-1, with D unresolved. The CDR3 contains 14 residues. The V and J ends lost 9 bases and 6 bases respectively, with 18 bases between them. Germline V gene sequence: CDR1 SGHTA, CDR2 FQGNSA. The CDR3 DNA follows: TGTGCCAGTAAAAGACCGGGTCCGGGCAATGAGCAGTTCTTC. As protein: CASKRPGPGNEQFF.

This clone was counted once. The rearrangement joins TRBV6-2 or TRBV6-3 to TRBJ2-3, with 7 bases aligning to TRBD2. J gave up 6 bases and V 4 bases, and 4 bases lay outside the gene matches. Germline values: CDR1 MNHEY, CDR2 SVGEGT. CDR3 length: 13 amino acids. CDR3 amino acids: CASSWTLADTQYF. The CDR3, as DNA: TGTGCCAGCAGTTGGACACTAGCGGATACGCAGTATTTT.

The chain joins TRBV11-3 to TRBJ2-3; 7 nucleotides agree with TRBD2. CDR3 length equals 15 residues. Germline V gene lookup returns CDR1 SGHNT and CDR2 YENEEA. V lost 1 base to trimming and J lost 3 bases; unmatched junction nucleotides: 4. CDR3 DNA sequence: TGTGCCAGCAGCTTAGGAGGGACTAAGACAGATACGCAGTATTTT. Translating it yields CASSLGGTKTDTQYF.